This T cell receptor beta chain was retrieved from a study of OX40 agonist ivuxolimab in advanced cancers. CDR3 length: 15 residues. The germline CDR1 and CDR2 sequences are LNHDA and SQIVND (reference sequence). J lost 9 bases, V lost 1 base, and 8 bases had no gene match. Repertoires were generated with immunoSEQ multiplex PCR, while TCRdb's copy carries only in-frame clones and drops some. The table has almost 50,000 clones, around 86% seen once. The rearrangement uses TRBV19 and TRBJ1-5, with TRBD1 matching 8 bases. The material sequenced was CD4+ or CD8+ T cells sorted from blood, taken in a trial of the OX40 agonist ivuxolimab. The source is an adult with an advanced solid tumor such as melanoma, head and neck, liver or kidney cancer. The CDR3 sequence: CASSIAWDRSTPQHF. The CDR3 region has the DNA TGTGCCAGTAGTATAGCTTGGGACAGGTCAACGCCCCAGCATTTT.